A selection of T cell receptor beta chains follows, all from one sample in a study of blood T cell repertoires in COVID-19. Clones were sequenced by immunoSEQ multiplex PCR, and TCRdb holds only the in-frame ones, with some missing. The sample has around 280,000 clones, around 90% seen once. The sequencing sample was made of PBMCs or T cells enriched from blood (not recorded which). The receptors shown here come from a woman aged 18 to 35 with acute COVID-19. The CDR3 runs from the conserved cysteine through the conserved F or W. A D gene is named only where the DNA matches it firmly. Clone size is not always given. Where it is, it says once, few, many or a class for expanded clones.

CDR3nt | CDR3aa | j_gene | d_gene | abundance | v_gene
TGCGCCAGCAGCCAAGCCGGGACAGGGCTCACAGATACGCAGTATTTT | CASSQAGTGLTDTQYF | TRBJ2-3 | TRBD1 | - | TRBV4-3
TGTGCCAGCAGCTTAAGCGGGAACACAGATACGCAGTATTTT | CASSLSGNTDTQYF | TRBJ2-3 | TRBD2 | - | TRBV11-3
TGTGCCAGCAGCCCCCGGCTAGCGGGAGAAAACAATGAGCAGTTCTTC | CASSPRLAGENNEQFF | TRBJ2-1 | TRBD2 | - | TRBV7-2
TGCAGCGTTGCCCTCGGGACAGGGGGCGGGGGGCAGTACTTC | CSVALGTGGGGQYF | TRBJ2-7 | TRBD1 | once | TRBV29-1
TGTGCCAGCAGTCCCCCCCGGGGAAAACTGTTTTTT | CASSPPRGKLFF | TRBJ1-4 | - | - | TRBV28
TGTGCCAGCAGCCTATCGACAGGGGGTAACGAGCAGTACTTC | CASSLSTGGNEQYF | TRBJ2-7 | TRBD1 | - | TRBV11-2
TGTGCCTGGACAGGGGATGGTAGCAATCAGCCCCAGCATTTT | CAWTGDGSNQPQHF | TRBJ1-5 | - | - | TRBV30
TGTGCCAGCAGCGTAGCGGGAGCGGGCACCGGGGAGCTGTTTTTT | CASSVAGAGTGELFF | TRBJ2-2 | TRBD2 | - | TRBV2
TGTGCCAGCAGCCCCGGGGCTAATGAAAAACTGTTTTTT | CASSPGANEKLFF | TRBJ1-4 | - | - | TRBV7-9
TGTGCCAGCAGCTTAACAGACAAGATAGGACTAGCGGGAGTTAGGGAGCAGTACTTC | CASSLTDKIGLAGVREQYF | TRBJ2-7 | TRBD2 | - | TRBV7-2
TGCGCCAGCAGCCGAGCACAGGGGAACACTGAAGCTTTCTTT | CASSRAQGNTEAFF | TRBJ1-1 | - | - | TRBV4-1
TGTGCCAGCTCACCTACAGGGAATAATTCACCCCTCCACTTT | CASSPTGNNSPLHF | TRBJ1-6 | - | - | TRBV18
TGCGCCAGCAGCCCCAGGACAGACTACAATGAGCAGTTCTTC | CASSPRTDYNEQFF | TRBJ2-1 | - | - | TRBV4-1
TGTGCCAGCAGACCGGACAGGCCGTGGGAAAAGGATACGCAGTATTTT | CASRPDRPWEKDTQYF | TRBJ2-3 | TRBD1 | once | TRBV25-1
TGTGCCAGCAGCTTTCCCCTCCAGGGGAATACTAACTATGGCTACACCTTC | CASSFPLQGNTNYGYTF | TRBJ1-2 | - | - | TRBV7-2
TGTGCCAGCAGCCAAGGAGAGTTTTATAGCTCCTACAATGAGCAGTTCTTC | CASSQGEFYSSYNEQFF | TRBJ2-1 | - | few | TRBV3-1/TRBV3-2
TGTGCCTGGAGTGGACAGGGTGGGGCTAATGAAAAACTGTTTTTT | CAWSGQGGANEKLFF | TRBJ1-4 | TRBD1 | - | TRBV30
TGTGCCAGTAGTATTATGGCTAGCGGGAGTCTGGGCAATGAGCAGTTCTTC | CASSIMASGSLGNEQFF | TRBJ2-1 | TRBD2 | - | TRBV19
TGTGCCAGCAGCTTCGGTGAGGGGGTGTATGGCTACACCTTC | CASSFGEGVYGYTF | TRBJ1-2 | - | - | TRBV13
TGTGCCAGCAGCCCATTTCTAGCGGGCGACGCTCAGTACTTC | CASSPFLAGDAQYF | TRBJ2-7 | TRBD2 | - | TRBV9
TGTGCCAGCTCACCAACCGGGTGGCGGGAGGTTACCTACGAGCAGTACTTC | CASSPTGWREVTYEQYF | TRBJ2-7 | TRBD2 | - | TRBV18
TGTGCCAGCTCACCAGAGATGAACACTGAAGCTTTCTTT | CASSPEMNTEAFF | TRBJ1-1 | - | - | TRBV18
TGTGCCAGTAGTATGTTCTCAGGGGACACGGCTTTCTTT | CASSMFSGDTAFF | TRBJ1-1 | - | - | TRBV19
TGTGCCAGCAGCCTGGGCCACCTCCAAGGGACCCAGTACTTC | CASSLGHLQGTQYF | TRBJ2-5 | - | - | TRBV28
TGTGCCACCAGTGAGGGAAGACAGGGGCCCCGCTACAATGAGCAGTTCTTC | CATSEGRQGPRYNEQFF | TRBJ2-1 | TRBD1 | - | TRBV24-1
TGTGCCAGCAGCTCCACGACAGGGACAGGCACCGGGGAGCTGTTTTTT | CASSSTTGTGTGELFF | TRBJ2-2 | TRBD1 | - | TRBV7-9
TGTGCTAGCAGCTTTGAAAGGACTAGCCCGAAGTACTTC | CASSFERTSPKYF | TRBJ2-5 | TRBD2 | - | TRBV7-7